A single sample is the source of the 6 T cell receptor beta chains below, sequenced in a study of shared clonotypes between healthy human individuals. The repertoire was sequenced with immunoSEQ multiplex PCR; TCRdb's copy has only in-frame clones and lacks some. The table shows fewer than 500,000 clones, with over 75% occurring only once. The specimen was PBMCs. The receptors originated from a woman aged 40 to 55 in good health. Some clones in this sample may be carry-over from other donors' samples.

On this clone itself: Other nucleotide sequences from this sample produce the same CDR3. The chain carries TRBV18 and TRBJ2-2; D is perhaps TRBD1 (5 bases). This CDR3 comprises 16 residues. Trimming pared 1 base from V and 2 bases from J, leaving 11 bases between. Germline loops: CDR1 KGHSH, CDR2 LQKENI. The CDR3 spells CASSPRGGANTGELFF. The DNA for the CDR3 is TGTGCCAGCTCACCACGGGGCGGAGCTAACACCGGGGAGCTGTTTTTT.

This rearrangement joins TRBV27 to TRBJ1-4, with no clear D. V lost 5 bases and J 8 bases, leaving 21 bases between the germline ends. This CDR3 contains 16 residues. Per the germline V gene, CDR1 is MNHEY and CDR2 is SMNVEV (reference sequence). The CDR3 protein is CASSPYTTITGEKLFF. Written as DNA, the CDR3 is TGTGCCAGCAGTCCCTACACGACAATAACGGGGGAAAAACTGTTTTTT.

As to this clone: A much larger clone lies a single base off, so this may be a read error. The CDR3 region is CASSVISAYEQYF. The CDR3 region has the DNA TGTGCCAGCAGCGTGATTAGCGCCTACGAGCAGTACTTC. The V and J genes are TRBV5-6 and TRBJ2-7, with D possibly being TRBD2 (5 bases). This CDR3 is 13 amino acids long. V lost 4 bases to trimming and J lost 2 bases, with 10 bases between them. CDR1 and CDR2 (germline): SGHDT, YYEEEE.

The chain couples TRBV10-3 to TRBJ2-3, with 15 bases fitting TRBD2. The germline CDR1 and CDR2 sequences are ENHRY and SYGVKD. The CDR3 is made up of 15 amino acids. V was clipped by 2 bases and J by 13 bases; unmatched bases: 7. The CDR3 is CAISEIGLAGGREYF. DNA of the CDR3: TGTGCCATCAGTGAGATCGGACTAGCGGGAGGGAGGGAGTATTTT.

This chain uses TRBV6-5 with TRBJ2-7, with 8 bases fitting TRBD2. Germline CDR1 and CDR2: MNHEY and SVGAGI. The V gene end was trimmed by 0 bases and the J gene end by 4 bases; junction bases not matched to a gene: 2. This CDR3 spans 14 amino acids. The CDR3 region is CASSYSGLEYEQYF. The CDR3 bases are TGTGCCAGCAGTTACTCGGGACTAGAATACGAGCAGTACTTC.

The chain has TRBV5-1 and TRBJ2-2, with TRBD2 as a possible D gene (6 bases). Trimming shortened V by 4 bases and J by 4 bases, and 20 bases separated the two germline ends. Germline loops: CDR1 SGHRS, CDR2 YFSETQ. CDR3 length: 17 amino acids. This chain's CDR3 is CASSTGEEWGSTGELFF. The CDR3 DNA sequence: TGCGCCAGCAGCACTGGGGAGGAGTGGGGATCCACCGGGGAGCTGTTTTTT. Full variable domain (missing parts from reference TRBV5-1 and TRBJ2-2): KAGVTQTPRYLIKTRGQQVTLSCSPISGHRSVSWYQQTPGQGLQFLFEYFSETQRNKGNFPGRFSGRQFSNSRSEMNVSTLELGDSALYLCASSTGEEWGSTGELFFGEGSRLTVL.